This TCR beta chain is drawn from a study of blood T cell repertoires in COVID-19 (TCRdb year 2020). The study in broad terms: Collaborator samples came from the United States, Italy and Spain and covered acute and convalescent phases of COVID-19. Where available, HLA class I and class II types were obtained from metadata supplied by the sample provider rather than from assay-based typing. Subjects who had been exposed to COVID-19, were actively infected with it, or had recovered from it provided the deeply sampled blood TCRbeta repertoires that made up the dataset. The material from the prospective study consisted of cDNA or gDNA derived from T cells, B-cell-depleted T cells, or PBMCs. A de-identified subject ID, COVID-19 status, age in years and sex were almost always included in the sample metadata. The samples were drawn from the first 160 participants of the ongoing ImmuneRACE study and from 950 to 1,500 subjects provided by 6 global collaborators. The repertoires were made available in a free public database intended to serve as a resource for research on the immune response to SARS-CoV-2. Overall study results and their limits: The quantity of clinical and demographic metadata differed by source and by participant and was supplied without curation.

In regard to this clone: It has no known antigen specificity. Base qualities are not recorded, but no much larger clone differs from it by a single base.

Whole blood was collected in K2EDTA tubes by collaborating institutions according to the institutions' own protocols. Collaborator samples were shipped for TCRbeta analysis as frozen whole blood, isolated PBMCs, or DNA extracted from either sample type. CDR1 SEHNR and CDR2 FQNEAQ were looked up in the germline V gene (reference sequence). The CDR3 goes from the cysteine to the phenylalanine over 14 residues. Only CDR3 DNA remains: 42 bases, in frame from the first base. Between the V and J ends, shortened by 5 bases and 6 bases respectively, the junction contains 13 bases. The immunoSEQ Assay, a bias-controlled multiplex PCR, was used to amplify TCRbeta CDR3 regions from genomic DNA. For the original study's pipeline: Nucleated cell counts per sample were estimated from amplification of reference gene primers within the assay. To quantify the absolute abundance of each unique TCRbeta CDR3 rearrangement, sequence reads were collapsed and filtered. For each sample, productive Simpson clonality was calculated by taking the square root of Simpson's diversity index across productive rearrangements. TCRdb provides this immuneACCESS table in a form limited to in-frame rearrangements. Some clones are lacking; in checked studies, under half of them reflect an unresolved V gene, and why the rest are absent is not known. V and J calls and clone size are those listed in that table; D and trimming were worked out from the DNA. The sample profile shows about 250,000 clones; approximately 85% of them were found once. Roughly 4.6% of the sample comes from the top ten.

This receptor was taken from a man aged 45 to 65 with active or convalescent COVID-19. The specimen was peripheral blood. Here the chain combines TRBV7-9 and TRBJ1-4; no D gene can be assigned with confidence. The DNA sequence reads TGTGCCAGCAGCCCCAGCGCCCACTATGAAAAACTGTTTTTT. Protein translation: CASSPSAHYEKLFF.